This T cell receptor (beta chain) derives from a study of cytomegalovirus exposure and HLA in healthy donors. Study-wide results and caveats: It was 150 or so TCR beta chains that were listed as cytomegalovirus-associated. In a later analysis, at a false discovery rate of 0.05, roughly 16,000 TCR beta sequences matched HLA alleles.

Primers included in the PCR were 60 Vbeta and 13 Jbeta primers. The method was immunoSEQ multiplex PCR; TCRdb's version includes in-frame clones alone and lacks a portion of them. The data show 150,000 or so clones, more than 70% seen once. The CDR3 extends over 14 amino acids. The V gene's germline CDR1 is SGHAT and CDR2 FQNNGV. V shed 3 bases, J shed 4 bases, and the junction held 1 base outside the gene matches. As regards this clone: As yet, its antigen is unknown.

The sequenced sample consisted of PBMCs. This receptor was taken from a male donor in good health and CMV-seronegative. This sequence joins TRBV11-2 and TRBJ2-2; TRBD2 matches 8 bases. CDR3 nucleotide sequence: TGTGCCAGCAGCTTGAGCGGGAGCACCGGGGAGCTGTTTTTT. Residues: CASSLSGSTGELFF.